This T cell receptor (beta chain) emerged from a study of T cell responses to AZD1222 COVID-19 vaccine. Libraries were prepared by immunoSEQ multiplex PCR; TCRdb keeps only in-frame clonotypes and omits some of them. The sample yields about 67,000 clones, under 90% seen once. Notes on the study in general: Vaccine-associated CD4 TCRs spanned spike, dominant at 160-218 and 743-854.

V lost 10 bases to trimming and J lost 7 bases; unmatched junction nucleotides: 6. Germline CDR1 and CDR2: MNHEY and SVGAGI. CDR3 length: 13 amino acids. Worth noting for this clone: Its antigen remains unidentified.

The sequencing used peripheral blood, collected 28 days after the second AZD1222 dose. The clonotype originates from an adult who received the AZD1222 COVID-19 vaccine. The rearrangement links TRBV6-5 to TRBJ1-4, with 10 positions matching TRBD1. In nucleotides, the CDR3 is TGTGCCACCGGACAGGGGGGAAGTGAAAAACTGTTTTTT. Translation gives CATGQGGSEKLFF.